One and the same sample provided the 12 T cell receptor beta chains below, sequenced in a study of blood T cell repertoires in COVID-19 (dated by TCRdb to the early 2020s). Library preparation was by the immunoSEQ multiplex PCR assay. TCRdb obtained this table from immuneACCESS and retained in-frame rearrangements with V and J assigned. These tables miss some clones; where compared with another copy, unresolved V genes account for less than half of the shortfall, and the remainder is unexplained. The sample table holds around 330,000 clones, of which about 88% were seen once. The top ten constitute approximately 9.4% of the sample. Sequenced input: PBMCs or T cells enriched from blood (not recorded which). The receptors were gathered from a woman between 40 and 50 years old who had recovered from COVID-19.

This chain connects TRBV15 to TRBJ1-3; the D gene is possibly TRBD1 (5 bases). Looked up from germline, CDR1 is LNHNV and CDR2 is YYDKDF (reference sequence). Trimming shortened V by 4 bases and J by 4 bases, and 14 bases separated the two germline ends. The CDR3 covers 15 residues. The CDR3 sequence is CATSTLEGTGNTIYF. For the CDR3, the DNA is TGTGCCACCAGCACCCTGGAGGGGACGGGAAACACCATATATTTT.

The chain links TRBV5-8 to TRBJ2-3; D might be TRBD2 (6 bases). V lost 1 base to trimming and J lost 0 bases, with 15 bases between them. The V gene's germline CDR1 is SGHTS and CDR2 YDEGEE. The CDR3 runs 17 residues. CDR3: CASSLFGTGLSTDTQYF. The CDR3 DNA reads as TGTGCCAGCAGCTTGTTTGGGACGGGACTTAGCACAGATACGCAGTATTTT.

This sequence joins TRBV6-2 or TRBV6-3 and TRBJ2-7; D not certain. The CDR3 length is 12 residues. The V gene's germline CDR1 is MNHEY and CDR2 SVGEGT. V was pared by 5 bases and J by 2 bases, with 7 bases between. CDR3 DNA: TGTGCCAGCAGTCAGACAACCTACGAGCAGTACTTC. Translated: CASSQTTYEQYF.

The V and J genes are TRBV29-1 and TRBJ2-7, with 9 nucleotides matching TRBD2. Losses at the gene ends were 4 bases for V and 5 bases for J; bases not matched to a gene: 18. Germline-derived CDR1 and CDR2 are SQVTM and ANQGSEA. The CDR3 runs to 17 residues. As DNA, the CDR3 is TGCAGCGTTGGGGCAGGGGCCCTAAGCGGGGGGTTGAACGAGCAGTACTTC. Translated, it gives CSVGAGALSGGLNEQYF.

This chain joins TRBV5-1 and TRBJ2-1, with 8 positions matching TRBD2. The CDR3 spans 15 residues. Germline CDR1 is SGHRS and CDR2 is YFSETQ. V gave up 0 bases and J gave up 4 bases; unmatched junction bases: 3. The CDR3 DNA sequence: TGCGCCAGCAGCTTGGCTACTAGCGGTTACAATGAGCAGTTCTTC. The encoded protein is CASSLATSGYNEQFF.

This chain links TRBV9 with TRBJ1-4; the D gene is possibly TRBD1 (6 bases). The CDR3 has 15 residues. Deletions cut 0 bases from V and 6 bases from J, with 12 bases between. Germline CDR1 reads SGDLS; CDR2 reads YYNGEE. The CDR3 nucleotides are TGTGCCAGCAGCGTAGAGGGGGAGATGGATGAAAAACTGTTTTTT. Translated: CASSVEGEMDEKLFF.

The J gene is TRBJ2-7, the V gene TRBV2; 9 bases are shared with TRBD1. This CDR3 spans 12 amino acids. The germline gives CDR1 SNHLY, CDR2 FYNNEI. V gave up 6 bases and J gave up 6 bases; unmatched junction bases: 3. The CDR3 bases are TGTGCCAGCAGGGAGGACAGGGGCGAGCAGTACTTC. Translating gives CASREDRGEQYF.

The chain combines TRBV7-8 with TRBJ2-7, with TRBD2 matching 8 bases. The CDR3 is made up of 16 amino acids. The V gene's germline CDR1 is SGHVS and CDR2 FQNEAQ. Trimming took 5 bases from V and 0 from J; bases not matched to a gene: 9. The CDR3 region is CASSRLAGPSSYEQYF. The CDR3 DNA reads as TGTGCCAGCAGCCGTTTAGCGGGGCCTAGCTCCTACGAGCAGTACTTC.

The chain joins TRBV18 to TRBJ2-2; 12 bases line up with TRBD2. After removal of 2 bases from V and 0 bases from J, the junction contained 1 base not matched to a gene. CDR1 is KGHSH, CDR2 LQKENI, per germline. The CDR3 contains 17 residues. For the CDR3, the DNA is TGTGCCAGCTCACCAACTAGCGGGGGGCCGAACACCGGGGAGCTGTTTTTT. It is translated as CASSPTSGGPNTGELFF.

This clone was detected only once. The gene calls are TRBV18 and TRBJ2-1; D may be TRBD2 (6 bases). Trimming took off 7 bases at V and 0 bases at J, with 10 bases between the two ends. The CDR3 runs to 14 residues. From germline, CDR1 is KGHSH and CDR2 LQKENI. The DNA for the CDR3 is TGTGCCAGCTTCACTAGCAGCTCCTACAATGAGCAGTTCTTC. Translation: CASFTSSSYNEQFF.

V and J are TRBV28 and TRBJ2-1; no definite D call. Germline V gives CDR1 MDHEN, CDR2 SYDVKM. CDR3 length: 11 residues. Trimming cost V 3 bases and J 10 bases, with 7 bases left between them. The CDR3: CASSLAKEQFF. Here the CDR3 DNA reads TGTGCCAGCAGTTTGGCCAAAGAGCAGTTCTTC.

V and J are TRBV30 and TRBJ2-1, with D possibly being TRBD2 (5 bases). The V end lost 1 base, the J end lost 8 bases, and 9 bases lay between the germline ends. The germline CDR1 and CDR2 sequences are GTSNPN and SVGIG (reference sequence). The CDR3 has 12 residues. CDR3 DNA: TGTGCCTGGAGTGGCTCGGAGGATGAGCAGTTCTTC. It is translated as CAWSGSEDEQFF. Together with reference TRBV30 and TRBJ2-1, the CDR3 gives the full variable domain: SQTIHQWPATLVQPVGSPLSLECTVEGTSNPNLYWYRQAAGRGLQLLFYSVGIGQISSEVPQNLSASRPQDRQFILSSKKLLLSDSGFYLCAWSGSEDEQFFGPGTRLTVL.